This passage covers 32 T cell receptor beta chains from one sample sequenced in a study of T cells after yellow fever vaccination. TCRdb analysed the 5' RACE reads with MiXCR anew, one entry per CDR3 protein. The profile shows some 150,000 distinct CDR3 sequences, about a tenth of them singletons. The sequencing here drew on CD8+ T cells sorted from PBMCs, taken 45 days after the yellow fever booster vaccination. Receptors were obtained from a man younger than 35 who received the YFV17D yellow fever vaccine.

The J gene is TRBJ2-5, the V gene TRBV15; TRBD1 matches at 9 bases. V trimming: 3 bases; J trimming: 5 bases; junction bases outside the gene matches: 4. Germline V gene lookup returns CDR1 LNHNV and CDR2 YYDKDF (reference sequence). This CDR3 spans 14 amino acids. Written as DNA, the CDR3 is TGTGCCACCAGCAGCGGGACAGGGTGGGAGACCCAGTACTTC. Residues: CATSSGTGWETQYF.

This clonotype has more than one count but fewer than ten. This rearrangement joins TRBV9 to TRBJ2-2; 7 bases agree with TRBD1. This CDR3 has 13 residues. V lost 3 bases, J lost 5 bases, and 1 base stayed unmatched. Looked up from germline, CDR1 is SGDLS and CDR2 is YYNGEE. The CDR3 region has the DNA TGTGCCAGCAGCGCACAGGGGACCGGGGAGCTGTTTTTT. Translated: CASSAQGTGELFF.

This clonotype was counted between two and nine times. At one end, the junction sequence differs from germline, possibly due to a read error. The CDR3 coding sequence is TGCGCCAGCAGCTTCGGTGAAAACCGGGTTTTT. As protein: CASSFGENRVF. The V gene is TRBV4-1, the J gene TRBJ2-2; D ambiguous. The CDR3 runs to 11 residues. Germline V lookup: CDR1 MGHRA, CDR2 YSYEKL.

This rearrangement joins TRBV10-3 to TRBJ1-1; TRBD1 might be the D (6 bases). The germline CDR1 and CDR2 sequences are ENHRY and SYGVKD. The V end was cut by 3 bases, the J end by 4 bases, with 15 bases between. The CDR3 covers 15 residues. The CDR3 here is CAISDLGGGGTEAFF. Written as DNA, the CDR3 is TGTGCCATCAGTGATTTGGGGGGAGGGGGCACTGAAGCTTTCTTT.

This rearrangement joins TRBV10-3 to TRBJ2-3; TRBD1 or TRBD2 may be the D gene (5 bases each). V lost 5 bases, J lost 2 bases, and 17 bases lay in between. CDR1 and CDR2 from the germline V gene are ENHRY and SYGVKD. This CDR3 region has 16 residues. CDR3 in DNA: TGTGCCATCAGTTCCCTGATGGGGGAAGACACAGATACGCAGTATTTT. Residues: CAISSLMGEDTDTQYF.

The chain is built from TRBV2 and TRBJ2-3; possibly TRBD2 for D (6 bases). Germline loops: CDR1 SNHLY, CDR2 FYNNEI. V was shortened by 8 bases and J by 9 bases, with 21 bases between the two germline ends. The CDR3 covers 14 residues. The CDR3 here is CASFGGRSPTTQYF. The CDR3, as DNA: TGTGCCAGCTTCGGGGGAAGGTCACCCACAACGCAGTATTTT.

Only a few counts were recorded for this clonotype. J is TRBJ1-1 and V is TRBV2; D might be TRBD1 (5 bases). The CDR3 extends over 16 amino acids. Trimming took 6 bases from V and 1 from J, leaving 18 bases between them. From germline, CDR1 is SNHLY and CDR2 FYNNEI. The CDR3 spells CASSAQGSGGNTEAFF. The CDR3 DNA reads TGTGCCAGCAGCGCTCAAGGGTCGGGGGGGAACACTGAAGCTTTCTTT. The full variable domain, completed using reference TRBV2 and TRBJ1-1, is EPEVTQTPSHQVTQMGQEVILRCVPISNHLYFYWYRQILGQKVEFLVSFYNNEISEKSEIFDDQFSVERPDGSNFTLKIRSTKLEDSAMYFCASSAQGSGGNTEAFFGQGTRLTVV.

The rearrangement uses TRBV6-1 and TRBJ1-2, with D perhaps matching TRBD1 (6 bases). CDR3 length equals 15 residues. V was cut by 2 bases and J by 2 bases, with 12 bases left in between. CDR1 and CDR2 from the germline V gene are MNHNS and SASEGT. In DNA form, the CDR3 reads TGTGCCAGCAGTGAACGACCAGGGACAAACTATGGCTACACCTTC. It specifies CASSERPGTNYGYTF.

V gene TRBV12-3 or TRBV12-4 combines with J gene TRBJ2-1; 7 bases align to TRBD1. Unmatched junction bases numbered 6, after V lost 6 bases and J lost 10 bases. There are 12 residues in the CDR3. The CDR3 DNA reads TGTGCCAGCAGCATCGACAGGGTCGAGCAGTTCTTC. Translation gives CASSIDRVEQFF.

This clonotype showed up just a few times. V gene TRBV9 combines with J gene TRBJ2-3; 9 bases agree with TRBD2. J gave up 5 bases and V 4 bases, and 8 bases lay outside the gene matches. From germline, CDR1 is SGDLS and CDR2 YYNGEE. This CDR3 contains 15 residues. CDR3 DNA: TGTGCCAGCAGCTTGCGGGGGGGCCTGGGAGATACGCAGTATTTT. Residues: CASSLRGGLGDTQYF.

CDR3 residues: CASKYRGRIEQYF. The CDR3 DNA sequence: TGTGCCAGCAAGTACAGGGGGCGCATCGAGCAGTACTTC. V usage is TRBV6-5 and J usage is TRBJ2-7, with 9 bases fitting TRBD1. CDR3 size: 13 residues. Trimming took 7 bases from V and 6 from J; bases not matched to a gene: 7. Germline assignment: CDR1 MNHEY and CDR2 SVGAGI.

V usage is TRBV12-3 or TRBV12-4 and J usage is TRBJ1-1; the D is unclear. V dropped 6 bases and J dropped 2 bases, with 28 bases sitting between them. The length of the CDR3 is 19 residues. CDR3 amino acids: CASSPPRVGYPPSNTEAFF. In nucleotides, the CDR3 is TGTGCCAGCAGCCCCCCCAGAGTGGGGTACCCCCCATCTAACACTGAAGCTTTCTTT.

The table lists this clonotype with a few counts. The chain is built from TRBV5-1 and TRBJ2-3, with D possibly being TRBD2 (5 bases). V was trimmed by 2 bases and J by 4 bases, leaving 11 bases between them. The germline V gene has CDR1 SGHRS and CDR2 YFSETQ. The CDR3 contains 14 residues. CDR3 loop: CASSFAFGADTQYF. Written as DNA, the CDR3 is TGCGCCAGCAGCTTCGCCTTCGGGGCAGATACGCAGTATTTT.

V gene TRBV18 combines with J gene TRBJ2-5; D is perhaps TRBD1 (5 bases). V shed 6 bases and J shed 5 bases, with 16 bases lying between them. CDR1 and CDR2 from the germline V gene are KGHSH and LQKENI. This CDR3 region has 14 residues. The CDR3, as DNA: TGTGCCAGCTCTCGGGCAGGGAACAGGGAGACCCAGTACTTC. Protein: CASSRAGNRETQYF.

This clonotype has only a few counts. This CDR3 is CASSQGSTYNSPLHF. CDR3 DNA: TGCGCCAGCAGCCAAGGGAGCACCTATAATTCACCCCTCCACTTT. This rearrangement joins TRBV4-1 to TRBJ1-6; the D is unclear. The CDR3 runs 15 residues. Germline CDR1 reads MGHRA; CDR2 reads YSYEKL. Trimming removed 1 base at V and 2 bases at J, with 6 bases between.

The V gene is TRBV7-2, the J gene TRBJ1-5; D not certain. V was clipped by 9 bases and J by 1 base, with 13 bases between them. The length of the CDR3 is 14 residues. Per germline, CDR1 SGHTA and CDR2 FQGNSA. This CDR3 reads CARTLGLSNQPQHF. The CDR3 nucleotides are TGTGCCAGGACGTTGGGTTTAAGCAATCAGCCCCAGCATTTT.

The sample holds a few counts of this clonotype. The CDR3 DNA reads as TGCAGTGCTAGACGAGGGGTGAACACTGAAGCTTTCTTT. This codes for CSARRGVNTEAFF. The chain links TRBV20-1 to TRBJ1-1, with a tentative D call TRBD1 (5 bases). From germline, CDR1 is DFQATT and CDR2 SNEGSKA (reference sequence). The CDR3 is made up of 13 amino acids. V was clipped by 2 bases and J by 0 bases, with 7 bases between them.

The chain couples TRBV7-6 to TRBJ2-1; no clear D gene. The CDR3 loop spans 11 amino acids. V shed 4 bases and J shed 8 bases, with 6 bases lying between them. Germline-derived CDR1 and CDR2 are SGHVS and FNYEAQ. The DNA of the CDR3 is TGTGCCAGCAGCTCTAACGATGAGCAGTTCTTC. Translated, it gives CASSSNDEQFF.

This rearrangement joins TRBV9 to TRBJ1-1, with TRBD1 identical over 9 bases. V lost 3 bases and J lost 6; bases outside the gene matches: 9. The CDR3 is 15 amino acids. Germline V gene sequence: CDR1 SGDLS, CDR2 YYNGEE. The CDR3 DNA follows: TGTGCCAGCAGCGGACGGACAGGGGACTTCGCTGAAGCTTTCTTT. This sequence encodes CASSGRTGDFAEAFF.

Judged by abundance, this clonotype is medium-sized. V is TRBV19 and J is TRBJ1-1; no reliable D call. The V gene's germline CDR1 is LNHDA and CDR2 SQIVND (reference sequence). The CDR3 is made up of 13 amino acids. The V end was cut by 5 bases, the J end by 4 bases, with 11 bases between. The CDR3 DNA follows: TGTGCCAGTAGTTACGCAGGAGGCACTGAAGCTTTCTTT. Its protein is CASSYAGGTEAFF.

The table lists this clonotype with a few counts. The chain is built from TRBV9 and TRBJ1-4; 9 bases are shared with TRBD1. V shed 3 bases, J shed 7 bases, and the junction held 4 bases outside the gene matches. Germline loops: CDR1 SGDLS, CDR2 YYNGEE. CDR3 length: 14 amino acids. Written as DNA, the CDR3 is TGTGCCAGCAGCGCGACAGGGGGTCGTGAAAAACTGTTTTTT. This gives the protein CASSATGGREKLFF.

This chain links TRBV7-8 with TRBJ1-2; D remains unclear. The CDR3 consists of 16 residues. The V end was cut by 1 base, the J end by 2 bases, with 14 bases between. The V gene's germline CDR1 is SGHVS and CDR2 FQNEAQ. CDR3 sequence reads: CASSLVVGRVNYGYTF. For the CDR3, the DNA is TGTGCCAGCAGCTTAGTGGTAGGGCGAGTCAACTATGGCTACACCTTC.

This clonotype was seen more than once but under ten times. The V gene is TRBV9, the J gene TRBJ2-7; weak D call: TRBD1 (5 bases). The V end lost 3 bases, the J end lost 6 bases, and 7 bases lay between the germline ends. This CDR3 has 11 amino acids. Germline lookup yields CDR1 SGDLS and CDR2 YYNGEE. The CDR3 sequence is CASSEGVEQYF. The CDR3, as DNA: TGTGCCAGCAGCGAAGGGGTCGAGCAGTACTTC.

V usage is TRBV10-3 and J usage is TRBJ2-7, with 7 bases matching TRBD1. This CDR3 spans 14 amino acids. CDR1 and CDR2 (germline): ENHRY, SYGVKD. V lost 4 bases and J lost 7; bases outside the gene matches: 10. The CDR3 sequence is CAISGGQETFEQYV. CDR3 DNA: TGTGCCATCAGTGGCGGACAGGAGACATTTGAGCAGTACGTC.

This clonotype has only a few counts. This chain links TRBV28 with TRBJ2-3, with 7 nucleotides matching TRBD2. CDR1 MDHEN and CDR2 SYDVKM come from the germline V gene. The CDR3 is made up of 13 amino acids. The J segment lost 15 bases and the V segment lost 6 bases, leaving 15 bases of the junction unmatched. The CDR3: CASSSTQRGGGYF. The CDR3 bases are TGTGCCAGCAGCTCAACCCAGCGGGGCGGAGGCTATTTT.

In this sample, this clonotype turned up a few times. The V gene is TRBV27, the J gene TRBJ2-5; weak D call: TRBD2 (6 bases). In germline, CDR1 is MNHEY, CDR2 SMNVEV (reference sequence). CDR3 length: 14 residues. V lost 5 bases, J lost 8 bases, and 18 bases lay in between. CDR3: CASSLMTSSHTQYF. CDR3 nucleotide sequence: TGTGCCAGCAGTCTAATGACTAGTTCCCACACCCAGTACTTC.

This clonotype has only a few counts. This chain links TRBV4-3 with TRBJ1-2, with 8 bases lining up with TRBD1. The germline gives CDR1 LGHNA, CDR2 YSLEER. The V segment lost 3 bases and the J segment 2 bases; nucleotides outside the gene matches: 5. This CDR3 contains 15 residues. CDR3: CASSQGTGYNYGYTF. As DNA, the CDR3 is TGCGCCAGCAGCCAGGGGACAGGATACAACTATGGCTACACCTTC.

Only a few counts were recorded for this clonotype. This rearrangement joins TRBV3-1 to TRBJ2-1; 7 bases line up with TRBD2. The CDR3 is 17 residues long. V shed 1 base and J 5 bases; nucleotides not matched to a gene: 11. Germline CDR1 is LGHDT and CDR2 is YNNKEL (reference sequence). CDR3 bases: TGTGCCAGCAGCCAAGTTCTAGCGGTCATTAGCCACAATGAGCAGTTCTTC. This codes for CASSQVLAVISHNEQFF.

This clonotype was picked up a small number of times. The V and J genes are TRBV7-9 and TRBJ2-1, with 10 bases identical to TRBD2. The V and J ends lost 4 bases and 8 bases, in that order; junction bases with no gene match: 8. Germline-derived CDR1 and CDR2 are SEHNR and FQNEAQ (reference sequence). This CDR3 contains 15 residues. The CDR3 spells CASSSTSGEIDEQFF. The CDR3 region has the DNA TGTGCCAGCAGCTCCACTAGCGGGGAAATCGATGAGCAGTTCTTC.

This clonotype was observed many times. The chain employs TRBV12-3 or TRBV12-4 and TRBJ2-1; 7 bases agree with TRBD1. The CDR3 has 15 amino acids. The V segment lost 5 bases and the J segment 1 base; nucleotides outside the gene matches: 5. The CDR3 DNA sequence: TGTGCCAGCAGTCCCAGGGGGAAGTCCTACAATGAGCAGTTCTTC. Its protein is CASSPRGKSYNEQFF.

The CDR3 sequence is CASSQDRGDQPQHF. CDR3 DNA sequence: TGTGCCAGCTCACAAGACAGGGGGGATCAGCCCCAGCATTTT. The chain links TRBV18 to TRBJ1-5; 9 bases align to TRBD1. In germline, CDR1 is KGHSH, CDR2 LQKENI. The CDR3 has 14 residues. The V gene end was trimmed by 4 bases and the J gene end by 5 bases; junction bases not matched to a gene: 3. The variable domain in full, with the rest retrieved from reference TRBV18 and TRBJ1-5, is NAGVMQNPRHLVRRRGQEARLRCSPMKGHSHVYWYRQLPEEGLKFMVYLQKENIIDESGMPKERFSAEFPKEGPSILRIQQVVRGDSAAYFCASSQDRGDQPQHFGDGTRLSIL.

The CDR3 DNA is TGTGCCAGCAGCCCTTGGGAGCGGGGAAGAGATACGCAGTATTTT. Its protein is CASSPWERGRDTQYF. The rearrangement uses TRBV7-2 and TRBJ2-3; 7 positions match TRBD2. Trimming took 5 bases from V and 5 from J; bases not matched to a gene: 10. The CDR3 extends over 15 amino acids. Germline V gene data show CDR1 as SGHTA and CDR2 as FQGNSA. The full variable domain, in which reference TRBV7-2 and TRBJ2-3 provide the parts outside the CDR3, is GAGVSQSPSNKVTEKGKDVELRCDPISGHTALYWYRQSLGQGLEFLIYFQGNSAPDKSGLPSDRFSAERTGGSVSTLTIQRTQQEDSAVYLCASSPWERGRDTQYFGPGTRLTVL.